The present T cell receptor (beta chain) was sequenced within a study of cytomegalovirus exposure and HLA in healthy donors. Study outcomes and limitations: V- and J-gene trimming of TCR beta was linked (in a later analysis) to a missense DCLRE1C variant.

About this clone: Its antigen is currently unknown.

The PCR used 60 Vbeta and 13 Jbeta primers. The protocol was immunoSEQ multiplex PCR, while the TCRdb copy is restricted to in-frame clones and leaves out a portion. This table holds 60,000 to 70,000 clones, around four fifths found once. The sequence derives from a woman aged 25-40 years in good health and CMV-seronegative. Input material: PBMCs.

The CDR3 sequence is CASAQDRGRQPQHF. In nucleotides, the CDR3 is TGTGCCAGCGCACAGGACAGGGGACGTCAGCCCCAGCATTTT. The chain links TRBV19 to TRBJ1-5, with 9 bases identical to TRBD1. Losses at the gene ends were 9 bases for V and 6 bases for J; bases not matched to a gene: 9. The germline CDR1 and CDR2 sequences are LNHDA and SQIVND (reference sequence). The CDR3 totals 14 residues.